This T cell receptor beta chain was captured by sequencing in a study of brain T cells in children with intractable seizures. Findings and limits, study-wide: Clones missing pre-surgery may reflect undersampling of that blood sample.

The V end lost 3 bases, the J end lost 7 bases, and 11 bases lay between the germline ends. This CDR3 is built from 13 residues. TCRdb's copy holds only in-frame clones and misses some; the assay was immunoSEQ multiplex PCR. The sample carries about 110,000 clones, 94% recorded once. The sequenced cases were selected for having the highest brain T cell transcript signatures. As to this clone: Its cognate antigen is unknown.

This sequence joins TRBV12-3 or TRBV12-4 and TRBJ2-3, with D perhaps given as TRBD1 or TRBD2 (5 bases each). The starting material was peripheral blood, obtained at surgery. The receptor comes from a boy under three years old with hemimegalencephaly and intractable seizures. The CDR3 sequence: CASSFRDPNTQYF. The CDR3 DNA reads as TGTGCCAGCAGTTTCAGGGACCCCAATACGCAGTATTTT.